This paragraph reports one TCR beta chain. This sample stems from a study of blood T cell repertoires in COVID-19. The CDR3 consists of 15 residues. Germline V gene data show CDR1 as LNHDA and CDR2 as SQIVND (reference sequence). J lost 6 bases, V lost 6 bases, and 10 bases had no gene match. Assay used: immunoSEQ multiplex PCR; TCRdb lists only in-frame clones, some missing. The table has 100,000 or so clones, around nine tenths seen once. Sequencing used peripheral blood. The genes are TRBV19 and TRBJ1-1; 10 bases align to TRBD1. The TCR was taken from a human donor in a cohort sampled during active COVID-19. As DNA, the CDR3 is TGTGCCAGTAGCGATCCGACAGGGGGCCTTTCTGAAGCTTTCTTT. It codes for CASSDPTGGLSEAFF.